This T cell receptor beta chain was found in a study of OX40 agonist ivuxolimab in advanced cancers. Study summary: Those enrolled were about 80% male, with a mean age of approximately 60 years and ages from roughly 23 to 80.

Profiled with immunoSEQ multiplex PCR; TCRdb holds only in-frame clones, not every one. This repertoire shows more than 12,000 clones, 80% found once; its top ten account for about 35%. Germline loops: CDR1 MDHEN, CDR2 SYDVKM. There are 14 residues in the CDR3. The V end was cut by 6 bases, the J end by 1 base, with 10 bases between. The genes are TRBV28 and TRBJ2-1; weak D call: TRBD2 (5 bases). The source of this sequence is an adult with an advanced solid tumor such as melanoma, head and neck, liver or kidney cancer. This sample comprised CD4+ or CD8+ T cells sorted from blood, obtained in a trial of the OX40 agonist ivuxolimab. CDR3 in amino acids: CASSNRGSYNEQFF. The CDR3 DNA is TGTGCCAGCAGCAACCGGGGTTCCTACAATGAGCAGTTCTTC. Supplemented by reference TRBV28 and TRBJ2-1, the full variable domain reads DVKVTQSSRYLVKRTGEKVFLECVQDMDHENMFWYRQDPGLGLRLIYFSYDVKMKEKGDIPEGYSVSREKKERFSLILESASTNQTSMYLCASSNRGSYNEQFFGPGTRLTVL.